This passage covers 27 T cell receptor beta chains from one sample sequenced in a study of T cell responses to AZD1222 COVID-19 vaccine. Generated by immunoSEQ multiplex PCR, the TCRdb table keeps only in-frame clones and is missing some. Here the sample spans about 120,000 clones, 87% being singletons. The sample in question was peripheral blood, obtained on day 0 of AZD1222 vaccination. The source is an adult in good health.

Details on this clone: A junction end diverges from the germline sequence, so it may reflect a read error. This sequence joins TRBV6-4 and TRBJ2-1; 7 nucleotides agree with TRBD2. This CDR3 spans 14 amino acids. Germline values: CDR1 MRHNA, CDR2 SNTAGT. CDR3 protein: CASFWEGVYSEQFF. Written as DNA, the CDR3 is TGTGCCAGCTTCTGGGAGGGAGTGTACAGTGAGCAGTTCTTC.

The V and J genes are TRBV23-1 and TRBJ1-6, with a weak D call TRBD1 (5 bases). TRBV23-1 is labeled an ORF, and its function is uncertain. CDR3 length: 16 amino acids. V was clipped by 7 bases and J by 7 bases, with 20 bases between them. In DNA, the CDR3 is TGCGCCAGCACCCCCTTTTACCCGGGGCTAAATTCACCCCTCCACTTT. This encodes CASTPFYPGLNSPLHF.

The genes are TRBV4-3 and TRBJ2-7, with TRBD1 as a possible D gene (6 bases). Germline CDR1 and CDR2: LGHNA and YSLEER. Trimming removed 3 bases from V and 2 bases from J, with 14 bases in between. CDR3 length: 15 amino acids. The CDR3 DNA reads as TGCGCCAGCAGCCAGGGGGCGTTTCAAACCTACGAGCAGTACTTC. Protein product: CASSQGAFQTYEQYF.

This chain uses TRBV12-3 or TRBV12-4 with TRBJ1-2, with TRBD1 as a possible D gene (6 bases). The ends were cut back, 3 bases at V and 4 bases at J, with 9 bases in the middle. The CDR3 contains 13 residues. CDR3 in DNA: TGTGCCAGCAGTTTTGGGGGCGGCTATGGCTACACCTTC. Amino acids: CASSFGGGYGYTF.

The CDR3: CASSSRAEWSMQFF. As DNA, the CDR3 is TGTGCCAGCAGTTCCAGGGCTGAGTGGTCGATGCAGTTCTTC. The V gene is TRBV6-5, the J gene TRBJ2-1; D is possibly TRBD1 (5 bases). The germline V gene encodes CDR1 MNHEY and CDR2 SVGAGI. The CDR3 consists of 14 residues. Trimming left V 4 bases short and J 12 bases short, with 19 bases between.

This rearrangement joins TRBV7-2 to TRBJ1-3; D is ambiguous. Between the trimmed V and J ends, which lost 1 base and 0 bases, there was a span of 7 bases. Germline lookup yields CDR1 SGHTA and CDR2 FQGNSA. CDR3 length equals 15 residues. The DNA for the CDR3 is TGTGCCAGCAGCTTAGGACCAAGCTCTGGAAACACCATATATTTT. Residues: CASSLGPSSGNTIYF.

Turning to this clone: Other DNA sequences of this sample code for an identical CDR3. The rearrangement uses TRBV20-1 and TRBJ2-7; D gene uncertain. The CDR3 length is 11 residues. V lost 1 base and J 6 bases, leaving 7 bases between the germline ends. CDR1 and CDR2 (germline): DFQATT, SNEGSKA (reference sequence). CDR3 coding DNA: TGCAGTGCTAGAGTAGAGCTCGAGCAGTACTTC. The encoded protein is CSARVELEQYF.

The chain links TRBV10-3 to TRBJ2-1; unclear D gene. V lost 0 bases and J 1 base, leaving 13 bases between the germline ends. The CDR3 length is 17 residues. Germline CDR1 is ENHRY and CDR2 is SYGVKD. This CDR3 reads CAISESTLGRSYNEQFF. In nucleotides, the CDR3 is TGTGCCATCAGTGAGTCGACTCTTGGCCGATCCTACAATGAGCAGTTCTTC.

The CDR3 reads CASSYTGLADYEQYF. The CDR3 coding sequence is TGTGCCAGCAGTTACACTGGACTAGCGGACTACGAGCAGTACTTC. V gene TRBV6-2 or TRBV6-3 combines with J gene TRBJ2-7; 10 positions match TRBD2. CDR1 is MNHEY and CDR2 is SVGEGT in the germline V gene. The CDR3 sequence is 15 residues long. V was clipped by 2 bases and J by 3 bases; unmatched bases: 4.

A single count supports this clone. This chain uses TRBV4-2 with TRBJ2-3; D is uncertain. The CDR3 extends over 18 amino acids. Germline V gives CDR1 LGHNA, CDR2 YNFKEQ. The V and J ends lost 0 bases and 4 bases respectively, with 20 bases between them. CDR3 residues: CASSQELDPGVMADTQYF. The CDR3 bases are TGTGCCAGCAGCCAAGAACTCGACCCTGGAGTGATGGCAGATACGCAGTATTTT.

The CDR3 nucleotides are TGTGCCAGTAGTATAGATCATGGTGCTAGCGTCGGTCGCGAGCAGTACTTC. Amino acid sequence: CASSIDHGASVGREQYF. V gene TRBV19 combines with J gene TRBJ2-7; TRBD2 might be the D (6 bases). CDR1 and CDR2 from the germline V gene are LNHDA and SQIVND (reference sequence). The CDR3 consists of 17 residues. The V end lost 0 bases, the J end lost 6 bases, and 21 bases lay between the germline ends.

V gene TRBV11-3 combines with J gene TRBJ2-3; D gene unclear. V dropped 1 base and J dropped 4 bases, with 18 bases sitting between them. The CDR3 covers 17 residues. Germline V gives CDR1 SGHNT, CDR2 YENEEA. CDR3 in DNA: TGTGCCAGCAGCTTAGGAACCGGGCCCCGATCCGCAGATACGCAGTATTTT. It specifies CASSLGTGPRSADTQYF.

The rearrangement joins TRBV5-1 to TRBJ2-5; no definite D call. Trimming removed 0 bases from V and 7 bases from J, with 4 bases in between. Germline CDR1 SGHRS, CDR2 YFSETQ. This CDR3 comprises 11 residues. The DNA of the CDR3 is TGCGCCAGCAGCTTGGAAAGGACCCAGTACTTC. Translating it yields CASSLERTQYF.

This chain uses TRBV7-9 with TRBJ2-7; no firm D call. Trimming cost V 5 bases and J 5 bases, with 10 bases left between them. This CDR3 spans 12 amino acids. Germline CDR1 is SEHNR and CDR2 is FQNEAQ (reference sequence). The CDR3 sequence is CASSLHLDEQYF. In DNA form, the CDR3 reads TGTGCCAGCAGCCTCCACCTTGACGAGCAGTACTTC.

Concerning this clone itself: Different DNA sequences within this sample yield the same CDR3. This chain joins TRBV9 and TRBJ2-3; D not resolved. The V end lost 0 bases, the J end lost 0 bases, and 8 bases lay between the germline ends. The CDR3 extends over 15 amino acids. Per germline, CDR1 SGDLS and CDR2 YYNGEE. CDR3 bases: TGTGCCAGCAGCGTAGCGGTAGACAGCACAGATACGCAGTATTTT. Residues: CASSVAVDSTDTQYF.

This chain joins TRBV14 and TRBJ2-7; D may be TRBD1 (5 bases). The ends were cut back, 4 bases at V and 0 bases at J, with 10 bases in the middle. The CDR3 runs 14 residues. CDR1 and CDR2 from the germline V gene are SGHDN and FVKESK. The CDR3 DNA reads as TGTGCCAGCAGCCGCCGGACAAGCTCCTACGAGCAGTACTTC. It is translated as CASSRRTSSYEQYF. The full variable domain, its missing parts supplied by reference TRBV14 and TRBJ2-7, is EAGVTQFPSHSVIEKGQTVTLRCDPISGHDNLYWYRRVMGKEIKFLLHFVKESKQDESGMPNNRFLAERTGGTYSTLKVQPAELEDSGVYFCASSRRTSSYEQYFGPGTRLTVT.

The gene calls are TRBV29-1 and TRBJ2-7; 14 bases are a match to TRBD2. V was clipped by 4 bases and J by 7 bases; unmatched bases: 9. CDR1 SQVTM and CDR2 ANQGSEA come from the germline V gene. The CDR3 has 15 amino acids. The CDR3 sequence is CSVGLGLAGGGEQYF. Here the CDR3 DNA reads TGCAGCGTTGGTTTAGGACTAGCGGGAGGCGGTGAGCAGTACTTC.

The chain employs TRBV4-3 and TRBJ2-5; possible D gene TRBD1, 7 bases. This CDR3 has 16 amino acids. Germline loops: CDR1 LGHNA, CDR2 YSLEER. Trimming removed 1 base at V and 4 bases at J, with 16 bases between. The CDR3 spells CASSQAFGGGGETQYF. CDR3 DNA sequence: TGCGCCAGCAGCCAAGCCTTCGGAGGGGGCGGAGAGACCCAGTACTTC.

V is TRBV9 and J is TRBJ2-7, with D unclear. V was clipped by 3 bases and J by 1 base, with 11 bases between them. The CDR3 length is 14 residues. The germline CDR1 and CDR2 sequences are SGDLS and YYNGEE. Here the CDR3 DNA reads TGTGCCAGCAGCGAAAGACGGAATTCCTACGAGCAGTACTTC. This encodes CASSERRNSYEQYF.

The chain is built from TRBV20-1 and TRBJ1-4; D is possibly TRBD1 (5 bases). V gave up 3 bases and J gave up 15 bases, with 11 bases separating them. Germline CDR1 reads DFQATT; CDR2 reads SNEGSKA (reference sequence). This CDR3 is built from 10 residues. The CDR3 sequence: CSARDRDVFF. CDR3 sequence (DNA): TGCAGTGCTAGGGACCGGGACGTGTTTTTT.

The chain uses TRBV5-8 and TRBJ1-2; no firm D call. This CDR3 region has 13 residues. The germline V and J ends were trimmed by 2 bases and 7 bases, with 12 bases remaining between them. Per germline, CDR1 SGHTS and CDR2 YDEGEE. CDR3: CASSFHNSGGYTF. The CDR3 DNA sequence: TGTGCCAGCAGCTTTCACAACTCGGGTGGCTACACCTTC.

The gene calls are TRBV5-6 and TRBJ1-5; weak D call: TRBD1 (6 bases). V lost 1 base, J lost 8 bases, and 19 bases lay in between. The CDR3 extends over 16 amino acids. Germline CDR1 is SGHDT and CDR2 is YYEEEE. This CDR3 is CASSLFRGQNWEPQHF. In nucleotides, the CDR3 is TGTGCCAGCAGCTTGTTTCGGGGGCAAAACTGGGAGCCCCAGCATTTT. Filled out from reference TRBV5-6 and TRBJ1-5, the complete variable domain reads DAGVTQSPTHLIKTRGQQVTLRCSPKSGHDTVSWYQQALGQGPQFIFQYYEEEERQRGNFPDRFSGHQFPNYSSELNVNALLLGDSALYLCASSLFRGQNWEPQHFGDGTRLSIL.

The sample holds a few counts of this clone. This rearrangement joins TRBV6-2 or TRBV6-3 to TRBJ1-1, with 8 bases that match TRBD1. The germline V gene encodes CDR1 MNHEY and CDR2 SVGEGT. The CDR3 is 13 residues long. V lost 6 bases, J lost 6 bases, and 6 bases stayed unmatched. The chain's CDR3 is CASRYRGTPEAFF. In DNA, the CDR3 is TGTGCCAGCAGATACAGGGGGACCCCTGAAGCTTTCTTT.

This clone was recorded once. The chain links TRBV27 to TRBJ1-6; D call uncertain. The CDR3 extends over 14 amino acids. CDR1 and CDR2 from the germline V gene are MNHEY and SMNVEV (reference sequence). Trimming took 6 bases from V and 7 from J, leaving 13 bases between them. The CDR3 DNA follows: TGTGCCAGCAGCAATTTGGGATGGAATTCACCCCTCCACTTT. Encoded protein: CASSNLGWNSPLHF.

The CDR3 sequence is CASSARLTGSTDTQYF. Written as DNA, the CDR3 is TGTGCCAGCAGCGCGAGGCTAACGGGATCCACAGATACGCAGTATTTT. The chain links TRBV5-8 to TRBJ2-3; perhaps TRBD2 as D (5 bases). The germline V and J ends were trimmed by 4 bases and 2 bases, with 17 bases remaining between them. The CDR3 spans 16 residues. Germline V lookup: CDR1 SGHTS, CDR2 YDEGEE.

The J gene is TRBJ2-5, the V gene TRBV7-9; D remains unclear. The CDR3 spans 11 residues. Trimming left V 5 bases short and J 5 bases short, with 6 bases between. The V gene's germline CDR1 is SEHNR and CDR2 FQNEAQ (reference sequence). The CDR3 DNA reads TGTGCCAGCAGCCAGGTGGAGACCCAGTACTTC. Protein sequence: CASSQVETQYF. The full variable domain, completed using reference TRBV7-9 and TRBJ2-5, is DTGVSQNPRHKITKRGQNVTFRCDPISEHNRLYWYRQTLGQGPEFLTYFQNEAQLEKSRLLSDRFSAERPKGSFSTLEIQRTEQGDSAMYLCASSQVETQYFGPGTRLLVL.

This clone was seen a few times. CDR3 residues: CASSQGQGSDEKLFF. For the CDR3, the DNA is TGTGCCAGCAGCCAAGGACAGGGATCAGATGAAAAACTGTTTTTT. The V call is TRBV11-3, the J call TRBJ1-4; 8 nucleotides agree with TRBD1. CDR3 size: 15 residues. Germline CDR1 is SGHNT and CDR2 is YENEEA. Trimming took 5 bases from V and 6 from J; bases not matched to a gene: 8.